The rows below give T cell receptor beta chains drawn from one sample of a study of blood T cell repertoires in COVID-19. Only in-frame clones appear in the TCRdb table, and some are missing; sequencing was by immunoSEQ multiplex PCR. The sample consists of 120,000 to 150,000 clones, approximately 87% of them appearing once. The sequenced material came from peripheral blood. These receptors were obtained from a woman between 45 and 65 years old with active or convalescent COVID-19. Each CDR3 is given with its conserved first and last residue. A D gene is named only where the DNA matches it firmly. Clone size is given for some rows only: seen once, a few or many times, or a class if the clone is expanded.

V	D	size	J	DNA	CDR3
TRBV12-5	TRBD1	NA	TRBJ2-4	TGTGCTAGTGGTTTGGTATCGGGACAGGGGCTTGGGACCAAAAACATTCAGTACTTC	CASGLVSGQGLGTKNIQYF
TRBV30	NA	few	TRBJ1-4	TGTGCCTGGAGATTAGGCGAGGAGAATGAAAAACTGTTTTTT	CAWRLGEENEKLFF
TRBV7-3	NA	few	TRBJ1-1	TGTGCCAGCAGCCATGGACAGAATAACACTGAAGCTTTCTTT	CASSHGQNNTEAFF
TRBV9	NA	few	TRBJ2-1	TGTGCCAGCAGCCCGATGGGACAAACCTACAATGAGCAGTTCTTC	CASSPMGQTYNEQFF
TRBV6-5	TRBD2	NA	TRBJ2-7	TGTGCCAGCAGTTACTCGGGGGGGACTCCGGGGGAGCAGTACTTC	CASSYSGGTPGEQYF
TRBV5-1	TRBD1	NA	TRBJ1-2	TGCGCCAGCAGCAAATCCGGGACAGGGAGTGGCTACACCTTC	CASSKSGTGSGYTF
TRBV7-9	TRBD2	NA	TRBJ2-7	TGTGCCAGCAGCTTAGGTAATAGCGGGAGGATTTACGAGCAGTACTTC	CASSLGNSGRIYEQYF
TRBV9	NA	NA	TRBJ1-4	TGTGCCAGCAGCGTAGAGCGCGGGAGCACTAATGAAAAACTGTTTTTT	CASSVERGSTNEKLFF
TRBV29-1	TRBD2	NA	TRBJ2-1	TGCAGCGCAAAAGGGGGGACTAGCGGGTACAATGAGCAGTTCTTC	CSAKGGTSGYNEQFF
TRBV15	TRBD1	NA	TRBJ2-2	TGTGCCACCAGCAGAGATCCGGGACAGGGTCTTACCGGGGAGCTGTTTTTT	CATSRDPGQGLTGELFF
TRBV5-5	TRBD2	NA	TRBJ2-7	TGTGCCAGCAGCACGGGACTAGATCCCTCCTACGAGCAGTACTTC	CASSTGLDPSYEQYF
TRBV5-1	TRBD2	NA	TRBJ2-3	TGCGCCAGCAGCCCTCGGACTAGAGGATCCTTCACAGATACGCAGTATTTT	CASSPRTRGSFTDTQYF
TRBV4-1	TRBD2	NA	TRBJ2-1	TGCGCCAGCAGCCAAACCTTTAGCGGGTTAATTGAGCAGTTCTTC	CASSQTFSGLIEQFF
TRBV9	TRBD1	NA	TRBJ1-1	TGTGCCAGCAGCCCTTGGACAGGGGGCGAGGGTGAAGCTTTCTTT	CASSPWTGGEGEAFF
TRBV28	NA	NA	TRBJ2-7	TGTGCCAGCAGCTTCCCTAGCTTTCCCCACGAGCAGTACTTC	CASSFPSFPHEQYF
TRBV4-3	TRBD1	NA	TRBJ2-2	TGCGCCAGCAGCCAGACACCGGGACAGGGGTTCACCGGGGAGCTGTTTTTT	CASSQTPGQGFTGELFF
TRBV3-1/TRBV3-2	TRBD1	NA	TRBJ2-7	TGTGCCAGCAGCCAAGGGGGCAGGGGGAGCGAGCAGTACTTC	CASSQGGRGSEQYF
TRBV27	NA	NA	TRBJ1-6	TGTGCCAGCAGGGTGGGAGGCGCCGAACCCCTCCACTTT	CASRVGGAEPLHF
TRBV7-3	TRBD1	NA	TRBJ1-1	TGTGCCAGCAGCCCCAATACAGGGGTCCACACTGAAGCTTTCTTT	CASSPNTGVHTEAFF
TRBV30	NA	NA	TRBJ2-5	TGTGCCTGGAGTCCCAAAGAGACCCAGTACTTC	CAWSPKETQYF
TRBV27	NA	NA	TRBJ1-2	TGTGCCAGCAGTTGGGATCAGGGCGGTGGCTACACCTTC	CASSWDQGGGYTF
TRBV3-1/TRBV3-2	TRBD2	NA	TRBJ2-3	TGTGCCAGCAGCCCAGGACTAGCGGGAGCAGATACGCAGTATTTT	CASSPGLAGADTQYF
TRBV6-2/TRBV6-3	NA	NA	TRBJ2-7	TGTGCCAGCAGTAGCCTTCCGGGGGTTTCCTACGAGCAGTACTTC	CASSSLPGVSYEQYF
TRBV5-4	NA	once	TRBJ2-7	TGTGCCAGCAGCTTGAGGGGGACCTACGAGCAGTACTTC	CASSLRGTYEQYF
TRBV19	TRBD1	NA	TRBJ1-3	TGTGCCAGTAGTTGGCAGGGGGATTCTGGAAACACCATATATTTT	CASSWQGDSGNTIYF
TRBV5-1	NA	NA	TRBJ1-4	TGCGCCAGCAGCCATACAGGGATGGCTGAAAAACTGTTTTTT	CASSHTGMAEKLFF
TRBV11-2	NA	NA	TRBJ1-1	TGTGCCAGCAGCTTATTTATAGCTATGAACACTGAAGCTTTCTTT	CASSLFIAMNTEAFF
TRBV6-5	NA	NA	TRBJ1-5	TGTGCCAGCACCCAAGGGGGGGCAGGGCAGCCCCAGCATTTT	CASTQGGAGQPQHF
TRBV29-1	NA	NA	TRBJ1-2	TGCAGCTGCCGGGAGGAAGCTAACTATGGCTACACCTTC	CSCREEANYGYTF
TRBV19	NA	NA	TRBJ1-2	TGTGCCAGTAGTCGGACACAGGGTTCCTATGGCTACACCTTC	CASSRTQGSYGYTF
TRBV7-2	TRBD1	NA	TRBJ1-2	TGTGCCAGCAGCTTAGTCGGGACAGATCCTTATGGCTACACCTTC	CASSLVGTDPYGYTF
TRBV11-2	TRBD2	NA	TRBJ2-1	TGTGCCAGCAGCCATAGCGGGAACCACAATGAGCAGTTCTTC	CASSHSGNHNEQFF
TRBV5-6	NA	NA	TRBJ1-2	TGTGCCAGCAGCTTGACGGACTATGGCTACACCTTC	CASSLTDYGYTF
TRBV7-9	TRBD1	NA	TRBJ1-2	TGTGCCAGCAGCCTTCCCCAGGGGGATGCTAACTATGGCTACACCTTC	CASSLPQGDANYGYTF
TRBV19	TRBD2	NA	TRBJ2-3	TGTGCCTCTACGGGGGGGAAGAGAGATACGCAGTATTTT	CASTGGKRDTQYF
TRBV19	TRBD2	NA	TRBJ2-6	TGTGCCAGTAGTATAGGACTAGCGGGGCGACTGTCTGGGGCCAACGTCCTGACTTTC	CASSIGLAGRLSGANVLTF
TRBV5-6	NA	few	TRBJ2-7	TGTGCCAGCAGCTTGCCCGGGGGTGCCTACGAGCAGTACTTC	CASSLPGGAYEQYF
TRBV30	NA	NA	TRBJ2-7	TGTGCCTGGAGTGTAAACGGGGGATACGAGCAGTACTTC	CAWSVNGGYEQYF
TRBV7-8	TRBD1	once	TRBJ1-6	TGTGCCAGCAGCCCGACGACAGGGTCGACTTATTATAATTCACCCCTCCACTTT	CASSPTTGSTYYNSPLHF
TRBV28	NA	NA	TRBJ1-1	TGTGCCAGCAGTCTGCCCTTCGGGGGAACTGAAGCTTTCTTT	CASSLPFGGTEAFF
TRBV28	NA	NA	TRBJ2-7	TGTGCCAGCAGTTTTATCGGCGGCTACGAGCAGTACTTC	CASSFIGGYEQYF
TRBV28	NA	NA	TRBJ1-3	TGTGCCAGCAGTCCTGCGGGGAGCTCTGGAAACACCATATATTTT	CASSPAGSSGNTIYF
TRBV6-5	TRBD1	once	TRBJ1-5	TGTGCCAGCAGATTTTCCGGGACAGGCGATCAGCCCCAGCATTTT	CASRFSGTGDQPQHF